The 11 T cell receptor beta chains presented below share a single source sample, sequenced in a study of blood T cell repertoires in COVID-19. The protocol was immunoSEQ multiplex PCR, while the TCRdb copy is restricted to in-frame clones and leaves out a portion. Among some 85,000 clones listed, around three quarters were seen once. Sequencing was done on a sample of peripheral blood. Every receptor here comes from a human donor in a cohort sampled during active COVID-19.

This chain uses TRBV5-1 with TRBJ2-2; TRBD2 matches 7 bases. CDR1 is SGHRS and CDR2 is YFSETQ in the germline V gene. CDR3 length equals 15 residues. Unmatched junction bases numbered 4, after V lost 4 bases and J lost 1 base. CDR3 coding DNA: TGCGCCAGCAGCCGACTAGCACAGAACACCGGGGAGCTGTTTTTT. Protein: CASSRLAQNTGELFF.

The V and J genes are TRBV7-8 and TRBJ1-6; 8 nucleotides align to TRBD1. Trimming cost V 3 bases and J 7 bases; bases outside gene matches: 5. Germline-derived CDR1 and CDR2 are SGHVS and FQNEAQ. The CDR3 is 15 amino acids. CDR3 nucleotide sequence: TGTGCCAGCAGCTTGAGGACAGGGATGAATTCACCCCTCCACTTT. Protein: CASSLRTGMNSPLHF.

The CDR3: CASSPRMVGTTGQYF. CDR3 nucleotides: TGTGCCAGCAGTCCTCGGATGGTGGGGACTACTGGGCAGTACTTC. The chain has TRBV7-2 and TRBJ2-7, with 7 bases matching TRBD2. Germline V gene data show CDR1 as SGHTA and CDR2 as FQGNSA. Trimming cost V 6 bases and J 9 bases; bases outside gene matches: 17. The CDR3 is 15 amino acids. Variable domain in full (rest from reference TRBV7-2 and TRBJ2-7): GAGVSQSPSNKVTEKGKDVELRCDPISGHTALYWYRQSLGQGLEFLIYFQGNSAPDKSGLPSDRFSAERTGGSVSTLTIQRTQQEDSAVYLCASSPRMVGTTGQYFGPGTRLTVT.

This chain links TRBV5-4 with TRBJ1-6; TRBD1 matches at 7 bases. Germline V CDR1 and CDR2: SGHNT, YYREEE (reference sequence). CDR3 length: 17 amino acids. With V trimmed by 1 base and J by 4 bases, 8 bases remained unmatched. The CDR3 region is CASSLWLPGQYNSPLHF. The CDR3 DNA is TGTGCCAGCAGCTTGTGGCTACCGGGACAGTATAATTCACCCCTCCACTTT.

CDR3 sequence (DNA): TGTGCCACCAGTGACCCGGGACTAGCGGGAGGAAGTGAGCAGTTCTTC. This codes for CATSDPGLAGGSEQFF. The V and J genes are TRBV24-1 and TRBJ2-1; TRBD2 matches 15 bases. J was trimmed by 9 bases and V by 4 bases; bases with no gene match: 6. In germline, CDR1 is KGHDR, CDR2 SFDVKD. The CDR3 has 16 amino acids.

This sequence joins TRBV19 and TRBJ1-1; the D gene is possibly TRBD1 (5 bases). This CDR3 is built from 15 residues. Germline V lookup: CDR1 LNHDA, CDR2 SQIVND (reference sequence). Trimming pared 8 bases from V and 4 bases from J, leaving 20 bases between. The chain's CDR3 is CASGPQGVWGTEAFF. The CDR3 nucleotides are TGTGCCAGTGGTCCGCAGGGCGTGTGGGGCACTGAAGCTTTCTTT.

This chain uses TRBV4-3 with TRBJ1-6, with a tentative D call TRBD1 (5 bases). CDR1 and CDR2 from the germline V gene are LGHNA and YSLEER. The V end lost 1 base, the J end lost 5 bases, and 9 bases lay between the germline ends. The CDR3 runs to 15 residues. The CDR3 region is CASSQGGDHNSPLHF. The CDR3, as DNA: TGCGCCAGCAGCCAAGGCGGGGACCATAATTCACCCCTCCACTTT.

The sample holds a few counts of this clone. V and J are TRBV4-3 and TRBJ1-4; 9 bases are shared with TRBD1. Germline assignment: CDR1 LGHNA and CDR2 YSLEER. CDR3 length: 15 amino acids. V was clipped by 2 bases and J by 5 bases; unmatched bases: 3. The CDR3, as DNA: TGCGCCAGCAGCCAAACAGGGGGCCCCAATGAAAAACTGTTTTTT. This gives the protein CASSQTGGPNEKLFF.

CDR3 DNA: TGTGCCAGCAGCTTACTTTATAGCGAGCAGTACTTC. This translates into CASSLLYSEQYF. This sequence joins TRBV7-2 and TRBJ2-7; D gene uncertain. V dropped 2 bases and J dropped 6 bases, with 8 bases sitting between them. Germline CDR1 and CDR2: SGHTA and FQGNSA. The CDR3 is 12 residues long.

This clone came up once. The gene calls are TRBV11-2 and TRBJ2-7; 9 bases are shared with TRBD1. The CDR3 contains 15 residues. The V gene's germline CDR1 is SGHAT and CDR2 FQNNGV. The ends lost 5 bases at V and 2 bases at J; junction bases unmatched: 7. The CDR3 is CASSPQGAVTYEQYF. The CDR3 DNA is TGTGCCAGCAGCCCACAGGGGGCCGTAACCTACGAGCAGTACTTC.

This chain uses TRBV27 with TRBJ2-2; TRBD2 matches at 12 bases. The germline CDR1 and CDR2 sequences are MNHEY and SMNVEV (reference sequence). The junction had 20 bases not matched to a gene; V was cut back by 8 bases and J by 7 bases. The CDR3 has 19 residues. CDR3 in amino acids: CASASSGRAGRGIGGELFF. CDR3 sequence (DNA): TGTGCCAGCGCCTCTAGCGGGAGGGCCGGTCGTGGTATTGGCGGGGAGCTGTTTTTT.